These 4 T cell receptor beta chains were all obtained from the same sample, sequenced in a study of blood T cell repertoires in COVID-19. Assay used: immunoSEQ multiplex PCR; TCRdb lists only in-frame clones, some missing. The table records under 55,000 clones, less than 80% of them present only once. The sequencing sample was made of peripheral blood. Receptors originate from a man in his 70s with acute or convalescent COVID-19.

This rearrangement joins TRBV29-1 to TRBJ2-7; 9 positions match TRBD1. V lost 2 bases and J lost 2; bases outside the gene matches: 7. Germline CDR1 SQVTM, CDR2 ANQGSEA. The CDR3 length is 15 residues. In DNA form, the CDR3 reads TGCAGCGTTGAACAGAGGGGGACAGGGACCTACGAGCAGTACTTC. This codes for CSVEQRGTGTYEQYF.

The rearrangement uses TRBV28 and TRBJ1-1, with 7 bases lining up with TRBD1. The CDR3 has 14 amino acids. V gave up 8 bases and J gave up 0 bases; unmatched junction bases: 6. The germline CDR1 and CDR2 sequences are MDHEN and SYDVKM. CDR3 sequence: CASGTAAMNTEAFF. CDR3 DNA: TGTGCCAGCGGGACAGCAGCAATGAACACTGAAGCTTTCTTT.

The chain links TRBV19 to TRBJ1-5; 8 bases fit TRBD1. After removal of 11 bases from V and 4 bases from J, the junction contained 7 bases not matched to a gene. The CDR3 is 13 residues long. Germline V gene data show CDR1 as LNHDA and CDR2 as SQIVND (reference sequence). CDR3 amino acids: CAGSRQGNQPQHF. The CDR3 DNA is TGTGCCGGCAGTAGACAGGGGAATCAGCCCCAGCATTTT.

The chain combines TRBV9 with TRBJ2-7; no clear D gene. Trimming removed 3 bases at V and 2 bases at J, with 9 bases between. The CDR3 consists of 13 residues. Per germline, CDR1 SGDLS and CDR2 YYNGEE. Written as DNA, the CDR3 is TGTGCCAGCAGCGCAACCTCTACCTACGAGCAGTACTTC. Residues: CASSATSTYEQYF.